This T cell receptor (beta chain) was identified in a study of T cells in Graves' hyperthyroidism and ophthalmopathy. The study left out patients who had uncontrolled infection, other autoimmune disease, pregnancy or lactation. Fresh peripheral blood, approximately 9.7 ml, was the source of the PBMCs. Germline CDR1 reads SQVTM; CDR2 reads ANQGSEA. V lost 3 bases, J lost 1 base, and 9 bases lay in between. This CDR3 spans 13 amino acids. In this sample, this clonotype turned up a few times. Its antigen is still unknown. TCR beta CDR3 regions were amplified from RNA transcripts. With the HTBI primer set, the TCR CDR3 went through a first round of RT-PCR. MiXCR, applied by TCRdb to the multiplex PCR reads, yields one record per CDR3 protein. The sample lists approximately 330,000 distinct CDR3 sequences; roughly 18% were seen once. Study results and limitations: Stable hyperthyroidism and ophthalmopathy were separated using 13 V-J signatures.

The chain joins TRBV29-1 to TRBJ1-1, with no clear D. This clonotype originated in a woman aged 50 to 60 with Graves' hyperthyroidism. The sample taken for sequencing was blood. The CDR3 protein is CSVDPDGNTEAFF. The CDR3 coding sequence is TGCAGCGTTGATCCTGACGGGAACACTGAAGCTTTCTTT.